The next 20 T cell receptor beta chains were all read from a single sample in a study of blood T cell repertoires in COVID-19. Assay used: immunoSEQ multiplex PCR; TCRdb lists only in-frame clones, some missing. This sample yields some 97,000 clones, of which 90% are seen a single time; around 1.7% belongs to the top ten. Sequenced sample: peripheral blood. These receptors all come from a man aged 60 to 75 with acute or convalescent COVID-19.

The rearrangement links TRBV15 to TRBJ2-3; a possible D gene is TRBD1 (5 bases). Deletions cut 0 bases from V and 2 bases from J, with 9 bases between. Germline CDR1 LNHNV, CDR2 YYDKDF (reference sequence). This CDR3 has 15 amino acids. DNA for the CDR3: TGTGCCACCAGCAGAGAACAGGCAACCACAGATACGCAGTATTTT. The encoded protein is CATSREQATTDTQYF. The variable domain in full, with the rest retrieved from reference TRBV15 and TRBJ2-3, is DAMVIQNPRYQVTQFGKPVTLSCSQTLNHNVMYWYQQKSSQAPKLLFHYYDKDFNNEADTPDNFQSRRPNTSFCFLDIRSPGLGDTAMYLCATSREQATTDTQYFGPGTRLTVL.

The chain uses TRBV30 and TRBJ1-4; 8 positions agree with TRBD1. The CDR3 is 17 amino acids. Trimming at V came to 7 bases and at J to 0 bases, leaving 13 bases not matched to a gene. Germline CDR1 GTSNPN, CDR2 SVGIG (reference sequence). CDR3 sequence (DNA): TGTGCCTTGTACCCTCGGGACAGGCTTGCAACTAATGAAAAACTGTTTTTT. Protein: CALYPRDRLATNEKLFF.

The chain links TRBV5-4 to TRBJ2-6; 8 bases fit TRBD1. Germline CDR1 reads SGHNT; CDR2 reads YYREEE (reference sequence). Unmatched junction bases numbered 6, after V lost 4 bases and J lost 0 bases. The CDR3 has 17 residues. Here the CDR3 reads CASSQGTGASGANVLTF. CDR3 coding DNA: TGTGCCAGCAGCCAGGGGACAGGAGCCTCTGGGGCCAACGTCCTGACTTTC.

The CDR3 nucleotides read TGCGCCAGCAGTGAGTCGGCAGGGGGGATCACCGGGGAGCTGTTTTTT. Its protein product is CASSESAGGITGELFF. V is TRBV10-2 and J is TRBJ2-2, with D possibly matching TRBD1 (7 bases). V was trimmed by 0 bases and J by 4 bases, leaving 12 bases between them. This CDR3 has 16 amino acids. Germline V lookup: CDR1 WSHSY, CDR2 SAAADI.

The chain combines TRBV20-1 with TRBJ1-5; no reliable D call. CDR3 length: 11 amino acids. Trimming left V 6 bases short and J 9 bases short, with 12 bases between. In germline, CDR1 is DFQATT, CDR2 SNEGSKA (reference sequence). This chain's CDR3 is CSAPREGPQHF. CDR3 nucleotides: TGCAGTGCCCCCCGAGAGGGGCCCCAGCATTTT.

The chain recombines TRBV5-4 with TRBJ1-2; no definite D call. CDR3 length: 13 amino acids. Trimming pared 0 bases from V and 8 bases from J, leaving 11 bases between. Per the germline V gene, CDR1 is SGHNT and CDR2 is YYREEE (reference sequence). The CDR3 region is CASSLVGGTGYTF. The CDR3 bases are TGTGCCAGCAGCTTGGTAGGAGGCACCGGCTACACCTTC.

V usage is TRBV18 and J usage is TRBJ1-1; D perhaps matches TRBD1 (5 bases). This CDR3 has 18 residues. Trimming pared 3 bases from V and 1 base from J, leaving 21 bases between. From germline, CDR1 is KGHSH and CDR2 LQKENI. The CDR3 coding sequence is TGTGCCAGCTCACCCTCCGGCAAGGGGCCGAATTCGAACACTGAAGCTTTCTTT. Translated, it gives CASSPSGKGPNSNTEAFF. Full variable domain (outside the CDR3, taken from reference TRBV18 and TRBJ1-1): NAGVMQNPRHLVRRRGQEARLRCSPMKGHSHVYWYRQLPEEGLKFMVYLQKENIIDESGMPKERFSAEFPKEGPSILRIQQVVRGDSAAYFCASSPSGKGPNSNTEAFFGQGTRLTVV.

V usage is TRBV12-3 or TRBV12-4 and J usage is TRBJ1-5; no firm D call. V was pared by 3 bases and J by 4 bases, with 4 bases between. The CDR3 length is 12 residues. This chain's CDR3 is CASSLENQPQHF. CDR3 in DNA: TGTGCCAGCAGTTTGGAGAATCAGCCCCAGCATTTT.

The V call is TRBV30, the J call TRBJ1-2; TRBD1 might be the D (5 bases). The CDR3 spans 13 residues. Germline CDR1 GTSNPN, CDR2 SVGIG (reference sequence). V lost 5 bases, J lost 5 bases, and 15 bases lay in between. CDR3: CAWVSRVMYGYTF. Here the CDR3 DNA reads TGTGCCTGGGTTTCCAGGGTGATGTATGGCTACACCTTC.

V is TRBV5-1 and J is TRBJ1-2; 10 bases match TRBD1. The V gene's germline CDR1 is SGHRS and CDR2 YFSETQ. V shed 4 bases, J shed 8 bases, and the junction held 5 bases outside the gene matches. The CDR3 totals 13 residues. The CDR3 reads CASSPTGGEGYTF. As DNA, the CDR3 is TGCGCCAGCAGCCCGACAGGGGGCGAGGGCTACACCTTC.

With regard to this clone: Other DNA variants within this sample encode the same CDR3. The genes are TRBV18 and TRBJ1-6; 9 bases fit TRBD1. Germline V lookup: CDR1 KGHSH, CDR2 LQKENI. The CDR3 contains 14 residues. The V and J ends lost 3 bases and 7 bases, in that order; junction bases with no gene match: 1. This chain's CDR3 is CASSPGQGNSPLHF. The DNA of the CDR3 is TGTGCCAGCTCACCCGGACAGGGGAATTCACCCCTCCACTTT. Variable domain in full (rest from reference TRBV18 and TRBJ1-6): NAGVMQNPRHLVRRRGQEARLRCSPMKGHSHVYWYRQLPEEGLKFMVYLQKENIIDESGMPKERFSAEFPKEGPSILRIQQVVRGDSAAYFCASSPGQGNSPLHFGNGTRLTVT.

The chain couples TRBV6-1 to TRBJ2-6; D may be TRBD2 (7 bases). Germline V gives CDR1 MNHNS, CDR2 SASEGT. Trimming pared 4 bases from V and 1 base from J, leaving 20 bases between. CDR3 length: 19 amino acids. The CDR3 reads CASSALRLKGGSGANVLTF. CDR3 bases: TGTGCCAGCAGTGCCCTCAGGCTAAAGGGGGGGTCTGGGGCCAACGTCCTGACTTTC.

Here the CDR3 reads CASSQGDRGGNQPQHF. The CDR3 DNA reads as TGCGCCAGCAGCCAGGGGGACAGGGGTGGCAATCAGCCCCAGCATTTT. The chain joins TRBV4-1 to TRBJ1-5; 10 nucleotides match TRBD1. The germline gives CDR1 MGHRA, CDR2 YSYEKL. V lost 3 bases, J lost 2 bases, and 4 bases stayed unmatched. This CDR3 spans 16 amino acids.

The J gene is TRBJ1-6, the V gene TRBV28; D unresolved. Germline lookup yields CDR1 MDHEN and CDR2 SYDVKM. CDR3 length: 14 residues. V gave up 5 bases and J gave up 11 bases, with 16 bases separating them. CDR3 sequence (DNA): TGTGCCAGCAGTACCATGGGAGGAGTGACACCCCTCCACTTT. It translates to CASSTMGGVTPLHF.

The CDR3 region is CASSIRSGGGTEAFF. Written as DNA, the CDR3 is TGTGCCAGCAGTATACGGTCGGGGGGCGGCACTGAAGCTTTCTTT. V and J are TRBV7-2 and TRBJ1-1; a possible D gene is TRBD1 (6 bases). The CDR3 sequence is 15 residues long. The germline V gene encodes CDR1 SGHTA and CDR2 FQGNSA. V lost 6 bases and J lost 4, with 18 bases in between.

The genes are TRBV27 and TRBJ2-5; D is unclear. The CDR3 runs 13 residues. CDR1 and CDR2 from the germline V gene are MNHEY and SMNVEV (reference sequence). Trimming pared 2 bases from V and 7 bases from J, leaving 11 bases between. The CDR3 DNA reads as TGTGCCAGCAGTTTAAACAGCCTCGGGACCCAGTACTTC. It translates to CASSLNSLGTQYF.

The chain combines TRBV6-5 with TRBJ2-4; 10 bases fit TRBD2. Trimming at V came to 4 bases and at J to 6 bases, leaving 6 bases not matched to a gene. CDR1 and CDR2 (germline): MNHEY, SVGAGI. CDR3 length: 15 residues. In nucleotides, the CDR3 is TGTGCCAGCAGTTCTCGGGCTAGCGGGGGAAACATTCAGTACTTC. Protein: CASSSRASGGNIQYF.

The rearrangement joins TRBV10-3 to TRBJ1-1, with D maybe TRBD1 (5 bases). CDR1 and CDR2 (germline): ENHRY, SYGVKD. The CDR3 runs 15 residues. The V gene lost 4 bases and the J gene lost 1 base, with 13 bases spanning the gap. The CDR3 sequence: CAISVVPGQNTEAFF. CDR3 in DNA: TGTGCCATCAGTGTTGTACCAGGGCAGAACACTGAAGCTTTCTTT.

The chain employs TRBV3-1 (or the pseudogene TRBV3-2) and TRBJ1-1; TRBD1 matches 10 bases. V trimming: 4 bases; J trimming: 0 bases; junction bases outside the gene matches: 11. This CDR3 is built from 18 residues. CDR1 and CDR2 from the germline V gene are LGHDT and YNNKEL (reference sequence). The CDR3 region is CASSPIRQGASMNTEAFF. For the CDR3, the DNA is TGTGCCAGCAGCCCGATACGACAGGGGGCTTCCATGAACACTGAAGCTTTCTTT.

The CDR3 loop is CASSSGTSGYIQYF. The CDR3 DNA is TGTGCCAGCAGCTCCGGGACTAGCGGTTACATTCAGTACTTC. The chain has TRBV7-2 and TRBJ2-4; 11 bases line up with TRBD2. Germline V gives CDR1 SGHTA, CDR2 FQGNSA. The V segment lost 4 bases and the J segment 8 bases; nucleotides outside the gene matches: 4. The CDR3 contains 14 residues. The full variable domain, rest sourced from reference TRBV7-2 and TRBJ2-4, is GAGVSQSPSNKVTEKGKDVELRCDPISGHTALYWYRQSLGQGLEFLIYFQGNSAPDKSGLPSDRFSAERTGGSVSTLTIQRTQQEDSAVYLCASSSGTSGYIQYFGAGTRLSVL.